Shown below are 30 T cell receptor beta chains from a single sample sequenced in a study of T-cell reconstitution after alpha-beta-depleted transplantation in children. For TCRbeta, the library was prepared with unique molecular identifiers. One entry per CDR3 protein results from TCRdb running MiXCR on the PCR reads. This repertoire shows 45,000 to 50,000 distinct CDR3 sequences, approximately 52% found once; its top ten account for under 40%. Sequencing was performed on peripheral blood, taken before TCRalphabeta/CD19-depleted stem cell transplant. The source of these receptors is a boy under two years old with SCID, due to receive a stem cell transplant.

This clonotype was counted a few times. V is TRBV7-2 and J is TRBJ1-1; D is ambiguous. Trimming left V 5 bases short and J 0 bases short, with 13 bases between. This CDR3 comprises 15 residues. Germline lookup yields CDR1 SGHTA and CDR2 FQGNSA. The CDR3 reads CASSPTGNLNTEAFF. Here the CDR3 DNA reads TGTGCCAGCAGCCCGACGGGGAACCTGAACACTGAAGCTTTCTTT.

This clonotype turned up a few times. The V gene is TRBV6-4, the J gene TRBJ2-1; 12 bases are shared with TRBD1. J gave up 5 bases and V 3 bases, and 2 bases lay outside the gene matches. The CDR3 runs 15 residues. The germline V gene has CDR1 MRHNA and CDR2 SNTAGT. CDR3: CASSEGTGGHNEQFF. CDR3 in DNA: TGTGCCAGCAGTGAGGGGACAGGGGGCCACAATGAGCAGTTCTTC.

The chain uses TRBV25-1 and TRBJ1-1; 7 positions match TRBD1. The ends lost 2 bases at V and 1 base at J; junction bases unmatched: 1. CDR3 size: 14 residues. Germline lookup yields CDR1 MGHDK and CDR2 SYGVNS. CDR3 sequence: CASSETGENTEAFF. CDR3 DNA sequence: TGTGCCAGCAGTGAAACAGGGGAGAACACTGAAGCTTTCTTT.

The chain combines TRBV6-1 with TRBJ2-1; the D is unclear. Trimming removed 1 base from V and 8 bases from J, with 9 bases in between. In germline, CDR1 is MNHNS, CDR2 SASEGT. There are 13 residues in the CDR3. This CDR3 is CASSEVFADEQFF. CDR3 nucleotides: TGTGCCAGCAGTGAAGTCTTCGCTGATGAGCAGTTCTTC.

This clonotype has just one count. In DNA form, the CDR3 reads TGTGCCAGCAGCTCTCCGGGACGGGAGACCCAGTACTTC. Translating gives CASSSPGRETQYF. This chain uses TRBV7-9 with TRBJ2-5, with D tentatively TRBD1 or TRBD2 (5 bases each). Trimming pared 4 bases from V and 5 bases from J, leaving 11 bases between. This CDR3 spans 13 amino acids. Germline-derived CDR1 and CDR2 are SEHNR and FQNEAQ (reference sequence).

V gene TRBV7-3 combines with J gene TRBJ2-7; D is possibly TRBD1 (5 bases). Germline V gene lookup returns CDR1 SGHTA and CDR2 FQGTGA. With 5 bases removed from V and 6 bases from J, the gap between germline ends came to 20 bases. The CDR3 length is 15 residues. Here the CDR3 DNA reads TGTGCCAGCAGCGTGACTGGGGCCCCTGAAGCCGAGCAGTACTTC. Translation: CASSVTGAPEAEQYF.

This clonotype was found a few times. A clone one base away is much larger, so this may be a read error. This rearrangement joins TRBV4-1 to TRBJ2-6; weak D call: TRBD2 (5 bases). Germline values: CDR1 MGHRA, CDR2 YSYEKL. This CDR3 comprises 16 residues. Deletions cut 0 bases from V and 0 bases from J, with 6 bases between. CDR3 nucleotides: TGCGCCAGCAGCCAAGATCGGGGCTCTGGGGCCAACGTCCTGACTTTC. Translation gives CASSQDRGSGANVLTF.

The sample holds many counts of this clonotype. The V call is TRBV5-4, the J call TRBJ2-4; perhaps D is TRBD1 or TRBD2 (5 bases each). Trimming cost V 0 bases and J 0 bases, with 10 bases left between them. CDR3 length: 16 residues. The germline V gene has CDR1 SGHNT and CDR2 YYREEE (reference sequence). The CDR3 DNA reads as TGTGCCAGCAGCTTGGCGGGGACCCTAGCCAAAAACATTCAGTACTTC. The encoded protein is CASSLAGTLAKNIQYF.

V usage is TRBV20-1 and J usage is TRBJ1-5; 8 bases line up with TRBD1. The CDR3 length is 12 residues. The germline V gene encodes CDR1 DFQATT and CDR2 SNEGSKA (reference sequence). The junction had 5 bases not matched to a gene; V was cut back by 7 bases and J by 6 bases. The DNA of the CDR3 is TGCAGTGTTTCAGGGGGCGCTCAGCCCCAGCATTTT. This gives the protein CSVSGGAQPQHF.

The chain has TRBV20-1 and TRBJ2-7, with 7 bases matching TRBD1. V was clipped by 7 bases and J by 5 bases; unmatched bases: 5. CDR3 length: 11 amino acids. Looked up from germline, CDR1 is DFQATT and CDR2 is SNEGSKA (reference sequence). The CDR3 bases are TGCAGTGAAAAACAGGGGAACGAGCAGTACTTC. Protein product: CSEKQGNEQYF.

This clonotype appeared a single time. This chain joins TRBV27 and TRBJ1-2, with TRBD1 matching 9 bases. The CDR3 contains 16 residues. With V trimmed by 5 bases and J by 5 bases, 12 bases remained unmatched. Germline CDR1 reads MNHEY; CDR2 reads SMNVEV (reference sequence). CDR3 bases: TGTGCCAGCAGTCGCAGTCCGGGACAGGGAAGTTATGGCTACACCTTC. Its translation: CASSRSPGQGSYGYTF.

The CDR3 nucleotides read TGTGCCAGCAGCGGCGGGACAGGGGATCAGCCCCAGCATTTT. Protein sequence: CASSGGTGDQPQHF. V usage is TRBV7-9 and J usage is TRBJ1-5; 10 nucleotides line up with TRBD1. The V gene's germline CDR1 is SEHNR and CDR2 FQNEAQ (reference sequence). This CDR3 spans 14 amino acids. With 5 bases clipped from V and 5 bases from J, the junction kept 3 bases outside the gene matches.

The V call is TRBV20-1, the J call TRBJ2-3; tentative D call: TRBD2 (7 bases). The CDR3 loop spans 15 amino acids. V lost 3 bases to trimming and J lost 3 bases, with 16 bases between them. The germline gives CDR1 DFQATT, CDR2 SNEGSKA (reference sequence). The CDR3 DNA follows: TGCAGTGCTAGCCTTGAGGGGGGGCTGACAGATACGCAGTATTTT. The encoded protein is CSASLEGGLTDTQYF.

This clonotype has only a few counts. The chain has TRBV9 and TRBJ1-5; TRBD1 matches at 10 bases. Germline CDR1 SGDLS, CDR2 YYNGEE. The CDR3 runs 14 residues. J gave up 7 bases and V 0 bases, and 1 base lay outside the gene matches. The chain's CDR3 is CASSVGTGGQPQHF. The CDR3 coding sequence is TGTGCCAGCAGCGTAGGGACAGGGGGACAGCCCCAGCATTTT.

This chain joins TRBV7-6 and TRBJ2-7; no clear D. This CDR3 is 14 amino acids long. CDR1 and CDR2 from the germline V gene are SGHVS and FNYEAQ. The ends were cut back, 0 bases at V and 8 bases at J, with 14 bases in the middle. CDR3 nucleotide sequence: TGTGCCAGCAGCTTAGCTGAGATGGACGAAAAGCAGTACTTC. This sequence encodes CASSLAEMDEKQYF.

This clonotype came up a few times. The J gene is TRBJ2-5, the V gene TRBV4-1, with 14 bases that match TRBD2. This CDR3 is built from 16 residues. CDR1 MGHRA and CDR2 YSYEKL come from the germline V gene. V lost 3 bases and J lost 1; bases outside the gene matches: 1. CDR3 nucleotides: TGCGCCAGCAGCCAGACTAGCGGGGGGGCCCAAGAGACCCAGTACTTC. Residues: CASSQTSGGAQETQYF.

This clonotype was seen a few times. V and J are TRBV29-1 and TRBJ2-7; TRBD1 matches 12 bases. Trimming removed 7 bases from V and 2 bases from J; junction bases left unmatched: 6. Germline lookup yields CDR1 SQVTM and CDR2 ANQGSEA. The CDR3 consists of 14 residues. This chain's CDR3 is CSATRDRGPYEQYF. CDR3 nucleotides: TGCAGCGCCACCCGGGACAGGGGGCCCTACGAGCAGTACTTC.

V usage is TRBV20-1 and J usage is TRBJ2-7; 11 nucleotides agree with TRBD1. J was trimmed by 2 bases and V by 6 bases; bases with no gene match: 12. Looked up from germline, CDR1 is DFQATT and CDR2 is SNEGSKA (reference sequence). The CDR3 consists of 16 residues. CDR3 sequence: CSASNVGQGAAYEQYF. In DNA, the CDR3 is TGCAGTGCGTCAAACGTTGGACAGGGGGCGGCCTACGAGCAGTACTTC.

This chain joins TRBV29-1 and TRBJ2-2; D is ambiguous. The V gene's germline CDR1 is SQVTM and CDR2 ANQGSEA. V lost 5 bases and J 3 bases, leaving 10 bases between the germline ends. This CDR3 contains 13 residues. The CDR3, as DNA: TGCAGCGTTCTCAGATTAGACACCGGGGAGCTGTTTTTT. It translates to CSVLRLDTGELFF.

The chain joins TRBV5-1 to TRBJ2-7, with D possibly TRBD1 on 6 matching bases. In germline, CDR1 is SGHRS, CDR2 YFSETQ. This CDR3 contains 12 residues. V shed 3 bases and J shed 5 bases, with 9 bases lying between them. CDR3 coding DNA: TGCGCCAGCAGCTCATACAGGGACGAGCAGTACTTC. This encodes CASSSYRDEQYF.

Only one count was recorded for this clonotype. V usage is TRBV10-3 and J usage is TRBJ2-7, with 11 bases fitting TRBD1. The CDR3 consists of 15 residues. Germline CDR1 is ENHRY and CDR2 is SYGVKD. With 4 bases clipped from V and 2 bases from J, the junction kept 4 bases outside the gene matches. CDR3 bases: TGTGCCATCAGTGGGACAGGGGGCTACCCCTACGAGCAGTACTTC. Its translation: CAISGTGGYPYEQYF.

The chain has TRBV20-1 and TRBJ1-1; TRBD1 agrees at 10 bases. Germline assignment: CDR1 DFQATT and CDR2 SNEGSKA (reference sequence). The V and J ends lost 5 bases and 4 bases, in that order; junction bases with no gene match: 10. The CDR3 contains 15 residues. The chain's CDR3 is CSAPRDRGVSTEAFF. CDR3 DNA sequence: TGCAGTGCTCCCCGGGACAGGGGTGTCTCCACTGAAGCTTTCTTT.

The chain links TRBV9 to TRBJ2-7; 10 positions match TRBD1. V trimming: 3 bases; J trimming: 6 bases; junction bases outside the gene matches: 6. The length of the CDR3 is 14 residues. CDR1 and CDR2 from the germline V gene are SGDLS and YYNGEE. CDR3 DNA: TGTGCCAGCAGCGACCCCGGGACAGGGGCCGAGCAGTACTTC. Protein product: CASSDPGTGAEQYF.

The CDR3, as DNA: TGTGCCATCAGTCTGGACGGGGGAAACACCATATATTTT. This gives the protein CAISLDGGNTIYF. The rearrangement uses TRBV10-3 and TRBJ1-3; D gene uncertain. This CDR3 contains 13 residues. The V end lost 5 bases, the J end lost 4 bases, and 9 bases lay between the germline ends. Germline values: CDR1 ENHRY, CDR2 SYGVKD.

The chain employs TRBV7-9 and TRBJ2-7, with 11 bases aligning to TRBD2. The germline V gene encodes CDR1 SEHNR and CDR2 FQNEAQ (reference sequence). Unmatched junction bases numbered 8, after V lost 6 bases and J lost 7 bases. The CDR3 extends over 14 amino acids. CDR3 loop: CASRPLAGVEEQYF. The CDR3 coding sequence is TGTGCCAGCAGACCACTAGCGGGGGTTGAGGAGCAGTACTTC.

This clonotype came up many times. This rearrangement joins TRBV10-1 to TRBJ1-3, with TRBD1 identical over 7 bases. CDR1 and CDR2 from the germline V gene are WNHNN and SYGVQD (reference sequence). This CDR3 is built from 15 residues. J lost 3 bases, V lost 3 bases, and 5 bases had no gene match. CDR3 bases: TGCGCCAGCAGTGAAGGGGGCGCGGATGGAAACACCATATATTTT. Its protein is CASSEGGADGNTIYF.

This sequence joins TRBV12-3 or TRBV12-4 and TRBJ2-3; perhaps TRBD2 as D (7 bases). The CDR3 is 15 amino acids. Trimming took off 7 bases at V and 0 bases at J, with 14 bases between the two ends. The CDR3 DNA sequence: TGTGCCAGCACCTCGCGGGGGCTTAGCACAGATACGCAGTATTTT. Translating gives CASTSRGLSTDTQYF.

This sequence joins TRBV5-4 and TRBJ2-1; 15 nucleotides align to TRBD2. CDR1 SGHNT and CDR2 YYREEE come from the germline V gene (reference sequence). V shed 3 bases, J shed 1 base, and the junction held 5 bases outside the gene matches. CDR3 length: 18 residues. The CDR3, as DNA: TGTGCCAGCAGCTCGGGACTAGCGGGGGGCCCTTCCTACAATGAGCAGTTCTTC. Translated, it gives CASSSGLAGGPSYNEQFF.

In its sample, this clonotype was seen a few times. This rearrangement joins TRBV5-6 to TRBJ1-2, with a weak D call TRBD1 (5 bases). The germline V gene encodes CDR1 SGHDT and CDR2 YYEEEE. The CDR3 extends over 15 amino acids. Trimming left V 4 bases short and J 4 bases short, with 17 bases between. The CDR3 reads CASSLTWQGSYGYTF. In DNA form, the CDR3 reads TGTGCCAGCAGCCTGACCTGGCAGGGATCCTATGGCTACACCTTC.

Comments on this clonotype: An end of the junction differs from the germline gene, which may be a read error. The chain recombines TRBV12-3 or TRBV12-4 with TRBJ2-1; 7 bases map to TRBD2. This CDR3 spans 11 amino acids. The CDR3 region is CASSLADEQFF. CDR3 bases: TGTGCCAGCAGTCTAGCGGATGAGCAGTTCTTC.